The clone carrying this T cell receptor (beta chain) was seen a few times. V lost 4 bases to trimming and J lost 1 base, with 5 bases between them. This CDR3 has 13 residues. This entry comes from a study of T-cell memory formation after mild COVID-19. A 5'RACE reaction primed in the constant segment made cDNA libraries of TCR alpha and TCR beta, and these carried sample barcodes and UMIs. TCRdb re-called the 5' RACE reads with MiXCR, one entry per CDR3 protein. This sample yields about 350,000 distinct CDR3 sequences, of which 25% to 30% are seen a single time; about 13% belongs to the top ten. The sequence was collected from an adult woman who had mild COVID-19 (a few samples of this study predate the infection). Cell type and time point are not known. The sample consisted of PBMCs or a T cell subset sorted from them (not recorded which). The chain employs TRBV12-3 or TRBV12-4 and TRBJ1-5; possible D gene TRBD1, 5 bases. The DNA of the CDR3 is TGTGCCAGCAGTTCAGGGAGCAATCAGCCCCAGCATTTT. Amino acids: CASSSGSNQPQHF.